This T cell receptor (beta chain) was captured in a study of identical twins. Findings of the study overall: Abundant beta clonotypes from cord blood bore fewer insertions; memory repertoires lacked this pattern.

The V and J ends lost 5 bases and 1 base, in that order; junction bases with no gene match: 10. This CDR3 region has 19 residues. CDR1 is SGHAT, CDR2 FQNNGV, per germline. Of note for this clonotype: The antigen remains unidentified.

MiXCR was run by TCRdb on the 5' RACE reads, yielding one entry per CDR3 protein. The sample has about 470,000 distinct CDR3 sequences, approximately 24% seen once. Healthy Caucasians made up all donors. This sample also appeared in a second study, on T cells expressing NK-cell markers. Turning to that study: Seropositivity for HCMV was found in seven of the eight sequenced donors, with one seronegative.

The chain uses TRBV11-2 and TRBJ2-5; 16 nucleotides match TRBD2. Sequencing was done on a sample of CD4+ T cells sorted from blood. This clonotype originated in a young woman in good health. CDR3 loop: CASSTSGLAGGLTQETQYF. The CDR3 DNA is TGTGCCAGCAGCACCTCGGGACTAGCGGGGGGGCTGACCCAAGAGACCCAGTACTTC.